This T cell receptor beta chain is from a study of blood T cell repertoires in COVID-19. Study context: Samples taken during acute and convalescent COVID-19 were collected in the United States, Italy and Spain.

Trimming at V came to 3 bases and at J to 5 bases, leaving 7 bases not matched to a gene. The germline V gene has CDR1 KGHDR and CDR2 SFDVKD. The length of the CDR3 is 15 residues. Original data processing: Reference gene primer amplification gave nucleated cell count estimates. Sequencing used immunoSEQ multiplex PCR; TCRdb keeps in-frame clones, though not all of them. V and J calls and clone size are copied from that table; D and trimming were computed from the DNA. The table records 350,000 or so clones, less than 90% of them present only once. The V call is TRBV24-1, the J call TRBJ2-5; 8 bases match TRBD1. The sequence derives from a woman younger than 45 who had recovered from COVID-19. The sequencing input was PBMCs or T cells enriched from blood (not recorded which). The CDR3 DNA reads as TGTGCCACCAGTGATCCGACAGGGGCTGGGGAGACCCAGTACTTC. It specifies CATSDPTGAGETQYF.